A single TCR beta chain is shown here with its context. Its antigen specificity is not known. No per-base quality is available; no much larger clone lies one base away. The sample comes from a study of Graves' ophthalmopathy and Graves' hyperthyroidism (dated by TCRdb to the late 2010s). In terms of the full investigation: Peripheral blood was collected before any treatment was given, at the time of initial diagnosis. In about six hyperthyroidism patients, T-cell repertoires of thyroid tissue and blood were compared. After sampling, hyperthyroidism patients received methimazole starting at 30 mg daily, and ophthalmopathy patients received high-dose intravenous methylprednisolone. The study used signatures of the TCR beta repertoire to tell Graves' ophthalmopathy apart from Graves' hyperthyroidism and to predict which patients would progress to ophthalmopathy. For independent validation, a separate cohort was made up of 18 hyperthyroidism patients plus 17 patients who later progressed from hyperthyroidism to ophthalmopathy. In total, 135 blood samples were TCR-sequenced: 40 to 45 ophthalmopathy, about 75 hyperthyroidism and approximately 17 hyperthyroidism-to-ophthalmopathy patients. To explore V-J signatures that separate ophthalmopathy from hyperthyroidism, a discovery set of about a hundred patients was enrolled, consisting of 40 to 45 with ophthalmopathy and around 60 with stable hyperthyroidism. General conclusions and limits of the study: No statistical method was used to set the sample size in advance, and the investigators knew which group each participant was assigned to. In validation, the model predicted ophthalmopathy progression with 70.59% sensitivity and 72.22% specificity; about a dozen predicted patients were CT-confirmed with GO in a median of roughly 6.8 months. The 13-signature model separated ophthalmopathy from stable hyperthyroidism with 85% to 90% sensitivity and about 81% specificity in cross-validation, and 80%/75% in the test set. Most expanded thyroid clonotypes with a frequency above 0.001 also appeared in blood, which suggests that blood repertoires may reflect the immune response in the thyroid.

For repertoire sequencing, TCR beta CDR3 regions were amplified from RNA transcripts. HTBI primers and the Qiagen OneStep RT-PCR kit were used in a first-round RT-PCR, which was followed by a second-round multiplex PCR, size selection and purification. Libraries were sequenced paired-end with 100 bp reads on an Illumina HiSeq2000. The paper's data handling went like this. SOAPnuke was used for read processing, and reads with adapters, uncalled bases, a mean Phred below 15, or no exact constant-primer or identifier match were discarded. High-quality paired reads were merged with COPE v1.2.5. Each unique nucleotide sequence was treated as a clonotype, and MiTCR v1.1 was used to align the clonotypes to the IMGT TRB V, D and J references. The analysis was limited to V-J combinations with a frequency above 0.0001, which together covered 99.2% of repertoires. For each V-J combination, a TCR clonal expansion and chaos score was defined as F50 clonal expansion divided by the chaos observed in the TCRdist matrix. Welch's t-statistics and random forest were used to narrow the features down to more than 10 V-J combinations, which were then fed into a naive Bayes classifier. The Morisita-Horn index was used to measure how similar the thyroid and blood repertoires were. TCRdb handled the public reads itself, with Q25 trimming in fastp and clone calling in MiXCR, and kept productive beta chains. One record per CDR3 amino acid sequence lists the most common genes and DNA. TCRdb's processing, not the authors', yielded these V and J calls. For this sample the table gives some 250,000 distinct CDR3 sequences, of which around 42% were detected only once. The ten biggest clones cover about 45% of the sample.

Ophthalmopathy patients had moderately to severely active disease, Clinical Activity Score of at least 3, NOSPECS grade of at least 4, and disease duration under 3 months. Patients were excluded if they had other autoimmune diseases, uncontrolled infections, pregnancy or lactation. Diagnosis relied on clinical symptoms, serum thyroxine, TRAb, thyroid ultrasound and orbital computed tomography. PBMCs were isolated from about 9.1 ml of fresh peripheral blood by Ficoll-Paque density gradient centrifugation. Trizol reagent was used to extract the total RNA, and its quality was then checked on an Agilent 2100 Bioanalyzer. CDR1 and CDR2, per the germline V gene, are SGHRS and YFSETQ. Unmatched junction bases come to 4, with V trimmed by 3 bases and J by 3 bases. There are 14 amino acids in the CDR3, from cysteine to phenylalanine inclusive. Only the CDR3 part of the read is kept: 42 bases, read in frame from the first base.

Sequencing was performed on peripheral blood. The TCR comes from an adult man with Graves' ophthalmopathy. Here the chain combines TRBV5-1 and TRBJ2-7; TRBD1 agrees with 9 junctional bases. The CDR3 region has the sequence CASSSGQGLYEQYF. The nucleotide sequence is TGCGCCAGCAGCTCCGGACAGGGGCTCTACGAGCAGTACTTC.